Shown below are 10 T cell receptor beta chains from a single sample sequenced in a study of beta chain features in type 1 diabetes. The sequenced template was cDNA made from the entire isolated RNA. Sequencing was performed with immunoSEQ multiplex PCR; in TCRdb, only in-frame clones are kept and a portion is missing. The sample has almost 350,000 clones, about 18% seen once. The sample consisted of naive CD4+ T cells from blood. The receptors shown here come from a woman aged 18-30 years in good health.

This clone was detected a few times. The V call is TRBV7-3, the J call TRBJ2-3; 7 bases agree with TRBD2. Germline CDR1 SGHTA, CDR2 FQGTGA. This CDR3 is 14 amino acids long. Trimming cost V 2 bases and J 4 bases; bases outside gene matches: 3. In DNA, the CDR3 is TGTGCCAGCAGCTTAGAGGGGAGGGCAGATACGCAGTATTTT. Its translation: CASSLEGRADTQYF.

This chain connects TRBV2 to TRBJ1-2; TRBD1 agrees at 10 bases. After removal of 6 bases from V and 0 bases from J, the junction contained 4 bases not matched to a gene. The CDR3 consists of 15 residues. Per germline, CDR1 SNHLY and CDR2 FYNNEI. The CDR3 region is CASRRTGGTNYGYTF. Here the CDR3 DNA reads TGTGCCAGCAGACGGACAGGGGGGACTAACTATGGCTACACCTTC.

The table lists this clone with a few counts. The chain's CDR3 is CASSPAGVEETQYF. CDR3 nucleotide sequence: TGTGCCAGCAGCCCAGCGGGAGTAGAGGAGACCCAGTACTTC. This chain links TRBV7-9 with TRBJ2-5; 8 nucleotides match TRBD2. The trim removed 5 bases at V and 5 bases at J, leaving 7 bases unmatched. Germline CDR1 SEHNR, CDR2 FQNEAQ (reference sequence). The CDR3 runs 14 residues.

CDR3 DNA: TGTGCCTGGAGTGTATGGAGCGCTCGGACCCAGTACTTC. It is translated as CAWSVWSARTQYF. V usage is TRBV30 and J usage is TRBJ2-5; D unresolved. Trimming cost V 0 bases and J 7 bases, with 12 bases left between them. Germline values: CDR1 GTSNPN, CDR2 SVGIG (reference sequence). The CDR3 extends over 13 amino acids. Supplemented by reference TRBV30 and TRBJ2-5, the full variable domain reads SQTIHQWPATLVQPVGSPLSLECTVEGTSNPNLYWYRQAAGRGLQLLFYSVGIGQISSEVPQNLSASRPQDRQFILSSKKLLLSDSGFYLCAWSVWSARTQYFGPGTRLLVL.

CDR3 amino acids: CASSPGQGAENEQFF. DNA for the CDR3: TGTGCCAGCAGCCCCGGACAGGGGGCGGAGAATGAGCAGTTCTTC. The genes are TRBV7-9 and TRBJ2-1, with 11 bases identical to TRBD1. Looked up from germline, CDR1 is SEHNR and CDR2 is FQNEAQ (reference sequence). The V segment lost 5 bases and the J segment 7 bases; nucleotides outside the gene matches: 7. CDR3 length equals 15 residues. The whole variable domain, filled in from reference TRBV7-9 and TRBJ2-1, reads DTGVSQNPRHKITKRGQNVTFRCDPISEHNRLYWYRQTLGQGPEFLTYFQNEAQLEKSRLLSDRFSAERPKGSFSTLEIQRTEQGDSAMYLCASSPGQGAENEQFFGPGTRLTVL.

In its sample, this clone was seen a few times. This sequence joins TRBV30 and TRBJ1-2; TRBD1 agrees at 8 bases. Losses at the gene ends were 5 bases for V and 7 bases for J; bases not matched to a gene: 6. Germline CDR1 is GTSNPN and CDR2 is SVGIG (reference sequence). CDR3 length equals 12 residues. CDR3 DNA sequence: TGTGCCTGGGCATCAGGGGGCTTTGGCTACACCTTC. The encoded protein is CAWASGGFGYTF.

This clone was counted only a few times. The chain has TRBV29-1 and TRBJ1-1, with 10 nucleotides matching TRBD1. The CDR3 length is 15 residues. Germline trimming cut 5 bases from V and 2 bases from J; bases unmatched to any gene: 8. In germline, CDR1 is SQVTM, CDR2 ANQGSEA. The CDR3 region has the DNA TGCAGCGTTTCCGGGACAGGGGACACTAACACTGAAGCTTTCTTT. It yields the protein CSVSGTGDTNTEAFF.

This clone was seen only a few times. This sequence joins TRBV29-1 and TRBJ1-2, with D hard to call. The CDR3 is made up of 12 amino acids. CDR1 and CDR2 (germline): SQVTM, ANQGSEA. Trimming took off 6 bases at V and 8 bases at J, with 16 bases between the two ends. The CDR3 nucleotides read TGCAGCGTGGCTTGGGGTGGAGGGGGCTACACCTTC. Residues: CSVAWGGGGYTF.

In its sample, this clone was seen a few times. This rearrangement joins TRBV9 to TRBJ1-2, with TRBD1 matching over 7 bases. The CDR3 extends over 14 amino acids. Losses at the gene ends were 3 bases for V and 5 bases for J; bases not matched to a gene: 7. The V gene's germline CDR1 is SGDLS and CDR2 YYNGEE. CDR3 sequence: CASSGDRDMYGYTF. In DNA form, the CDR3 reads TGTGCCAGCAGCGGAGACAGGGATATGTATGGCTACACCTTC.

The rearrangement uses TRBV7-2 and TRBJ2-3, with unresolved D. V was shortened by 2 bases and J by 4 bases, with 7 bases between the two germline ends. The CDR3 is made up of 13 amino acids. From germline, CDR1 is SGHTA and CDR2 FQGNSA. The CDR3 bases are TGTGCCAGCAGCTTAACTGTCCCAGATACGCAGTATTTT. This gives the protein CASSLTVPDTQYF.